The entry below describes one TCR beta chain. Its specific antigen is unknown. Base-call qualities are not available, and no considerably larger clone is one nucleotide away. The data belong to a study of OX40 agonist ivuxolimab in advanced cancers. Regarding the study in general: Ivuxolimab, which targeted the costimulatory receptor OX40 (CD134), was an agonistic, fully human IgG2 monoclonal antibody. The paper reports the monotherapy dose-escalation portion (N of about 54 patients) of the phase I ivuxolimab trial. Partial responses occurred in three dose-escalation patients, of whom one had hepatocellular carcinoma and two had cutaneous melanoma. Intravenous ivuxolimab was administered to patients every 2 weeks at six dose levels: 0.01, 0.1, 0.3, 1.5, 3 and 10 mg/kg. Peripheral TCRbeta sequencing aimed to test whether ivuxolimab altered TCR sequence diversity and caused clonal T-cell expansion. Patients were allowed to have had prior anti-PD-1, anti-PD-L1 or anti-CTLA-4 therapy, and 30% to 40% of the dose-escalation patients had been treated with checkpoint inhibitors. Among the approximately 54 dose-escalation patients, about 20 had hepatocellular carcinoma, 15 or so melanoma, 9 renal cell carcinoma and 9 head and neck cancer. The dose-escalation cohort was approximately 83% male with a mean age of about 58 years, ranging from 23 to 79. Study-wide conclusions, independent of this receptor: The antigen specificity of the peripheral T cells that underwent clonal expansion was not determined. Low levels of normalized T-cell clonal expansion were also seen in some nonresponding patients. At doses of 0.1 to 3.0 mg/kg, clonal expansion of both CD4+ and CD8+ T cells in blood was seen between baseline and week 6. On average, CD8+ T cells showed more expanded clones than CD4+ T cells after ivuxolimab. In the 0.1-3.0 mg/kg groups, partial responders had among the lowest normalized peripheral clonal expansion, particularly in CD8+ T cells.

The CDR3 runs 15 residues from the cysteine to the phenylalanine. The read is trimmed to its CDR3 DNA, 45 bases read in frame from base 1. Trimming removed 2 bases from V and 3 bases from J; the gene matches leave 5 bases unexplained. From the germline V gene (reference sequence), CDR1 is SEHNR and CDR2 is FQNEAQ. Patients with autoimmune disease history or receiving systemic immunosuppression were excluded from the trial. Peripheral blood for TCR sequencing was drawn from every dose cohort at baseline, at cycle 4 day 1 and at cycle 7 day 1. The samples were taken from a phase I, first-in-human, multicenter, open-label dose-escalation trial of ivuxolimab. Adults with locally advanced or metastatic melanoma, renal cell, hepatocellular, or head and neck squamous cell carcinoma were enrolled in the trial. CD4+ and CD8+ T cells were sorted separately from peripheral blood before TCR sequencing. To sequence the TCRbeta CDR3 region, genomic DNA was isolated from the sorted cells. The immunoSEQ Assay was used to sequence the TCRbeta CDR3 regions. Entries here come from immuneACCESS through TCRdb and include only in-frame sequences with V and J called. Some clones fail to appear in such tables; in the studies checked, an unresolved V gene covers under half of the shortfall, and the cause of the remainder is unknown. For this sample there are roughly 89,000 clones; about 86% appear just once. 6.5% of the sample goes to the ten largest clones.

The source is an adult with an advanced solid tumor such as melanoma, head and neck, liver or kidney cancer. This receptor chain uses TRBV7-9 and TRBJ2-5, with 8 middle bases fitting TRBD2. Sequenced material: CD4+ or CD8+ T cells sorted from blood, taken in a trial of the OX40 agonist ivuxolimab. The CDR3 loop reads CASSLTTSGKETQYF. The sequence in DNA is TGTGCCAGCAGCTTAACAACTAGCGGAAAAGAGACCCAGTACTTC.